This entry lists 14 T cell receptor beta chains sequenced from one sample in a study of identical twins. Each CDR3 protein is one row after TCRdb ran MiXCR on the 5' RACE reads. Among hundreds of thousands of distinct CDR3 sequences listed, 20% to 25% were seen once. The same data also contributed to another study, on yellow fever vaccine responses in identical twins.

The sequenced material came from CD4+ T cells sorted from blood. The receptor set was obtained from a woman aged 18-29 years in good health.

This clonotype has a handful of counts. J is TRBJ2-1 and V is TRBV4-2; 7 positions match TRBD1. With V trimmed by 1 base and J by 6 bases, 6 bases remained unmatched. This CDR3 is built from 15 residues. Germline CDR1 and CDR2: LGHNA and YNFKEQ. The chain's CDR3 is CASSQAPAGGNEQFF. In DNA form, the CDR3 reads TGTGCCAGCAGCCAAGCCCCTGCAGGGGGCAATGAGCAGTTCTTC.

The chain links TRBV6-1 to TRBJ2-2; possible D gene TRBD1, 5 bases. The germline V and J ends were trimmed by 5 bases and 0 bases, with 13 bases remaining between them. The CDR3 spans 16 residues. The germline V gene encodes CDR1 MNHNS and CDR2 SASEGT. The CDR3 nucleotides are TGTGCCAGCAGTCTTCAGGGTACTGCGAACACCGGGGAGCTGTTTTTT. Its translation: CASSLQGTANTGELFF.

This clonotype was observed many times. The chain employs TRBV5-1 and TRBJ2-5, with D tentatively TRBD1 (6 bases). Germline V gene data show CDR1 as SGHRS and CDR2 as YFSETQ. This CDR3 is built from 14 residues. Trimming pared 6 bases from V and 0 bases from J, leaving 12 bases between. The CDR3: CASNYRQDQETQYF. As DNA, the CDR3 is TGCGCCAGCAACTACCGACAGGACCAAGAGACCCAGTACTTC. Full variable domain (remainder filled in from reference TRBV5-1 and TRBJ2-5): KAGVTQTPRYLIKTRGQQVTLSCSPISGHRSVSWYQQTPGQGLQFLFEYFSETQRNKGNFPGRFSGRQFSNSRSEMNVSTLELGDSALYLCASNYRQDQETQYFGPGTRLLVL.

The CDR3 protein is CASSQRELGTGELFF. CDR3 sequence (DNA): TGTGCCAGCAGCCAGCGGGAGTTGGGCACCGGGGAGCTGTTTTTT. J is TRBJ2-2 and V is TRBV12-3 or TRBV12-4; 8 bases are a match to TRBD2. V was pared by 6 bases and J by 4 bases, with 7 bases of the junction left unmatched. The CDR3 runs to 15 residues.

In its sample, this clonotype was seen a few times. The chain is built from TRBV7-9 and TRBJ1-1; 7 nucleotides align to TRBD1. Unmatched junction bases numbered 6, after V lost 3 bases and J lost 11 bases. Germline-derived CDR1 and CDR2 are SEHNR and FQNEAQ (reference sequence). The CDR3 runs 12 residues. In DNA form, the CDR3 reads TGTGCCAGCAGCTTCCCACAGGGACAGGCTTTCTTT. Amino acids: CASSFPQGQAFF. Filled out from reference TRBV7-9 and TRBJ1-1, the complete variable domain reads DTGVSQNPRHKITKRGQNVTFRCDPISEHNRLYWYRQTLGQGPEFLTYFQNEAQLEKSRLLSDRFSAERPKGSFSTLEIQRTEQGDSAMYLCASSFPQGQAFFGQGTRLTVV.

This chain uses TRBV11-3 with TRBJ1-1; maybe TRBD1 (6 bases). This CDR3 is 15 amino acids long. Trimming shortened V by 5 bases and J by 5 bases, and 18 bases separated the two germline ends. CDR1 is SGHNT and CDR2 is YENEEA in the germline V gene. As DNA, the CDR3 is TGTGCCAGCAGCGCTACAGGGCAGGGGAAAACTGAAGCTTTCTTT. Translation gives CASSATGQGKTEAFF. The whole variable domain, filled in from reference TRBV11-3 and TRBJ1-1, reads EAGVVQSPRYKIIEKKQPVAFWCNPISGHNTLYWYLQNLGQGPELLIRYENEEAVDDSQLPKDRFSAERLKGVDSTLKIQPAELGDSAVYLCASSATGQGKTEAFFGQGTRLTVV.

A few counts support this clonotype. This chain links TRBV10-1 with TRBJ2-7, with no clear D. Germline V lookup: CDR1 WNHNN, CDR2 SYGVQD (reference sequence). The CDR3 contains 11 residues. V was cut by 3 bases and J by 11 bases, with 11 bases left in between. CDR3 in DNA: TGCGCCAGCAGTGACTCCAGTCTGGAGTACGTC. Translating gives CASSDSSLEYV.

This chain uses TRBV5-1 with TRBJ2-7; 7 bases match TRBD2. The length of the CDR3 is 13 residues. After removal of 4 bases from V and 4 bases from J, the junction contained 5 bases not matched to a gene. Germline V gene lookup returns CDR1 SGHRS and CDR2 YFSETQ. The CDR3 here is CASSPGRDYEQYV. In DNA form, the CDR3 reads TGCGCCAGCAGCCCTGGGAGGGATTACGAGCAGTACGTC.

The chain employs TRBV7-2 and TRBJ2-3; 9 bases align to TRBD1. With 4 bases clipped from V and 1 base from J, the junction kept 6 bases outside the gene matches. Germline CDR1 is SGHTA and CDR2 is FQGNSA. This CDR3 spans 16 amino acids. The CDR3 sequence is CASSSQGAFGTDTQYF. CDR3 nucleotide sequence: TGTGCCAGCAGCTCACAGGGGGCATTTGGCACAGATACGCAGTATTTT.

The chain uses TRBV20-1 and TRBJ1-1; 7 bases align to TRBD1. With V trimmed by 5 bases and J by 1 base, 4 bases remained unmatched. Per germline, CDR1 DFQATT and CDR2 SNEGSKA (reference sequence). The CDR3 is 13 residues long. DNA for the CDR3: TGCAGTGCTCCGGGACAGACGAACACTGAAGCTTTCTTT. Protein product: CSAPGQTNTEAFF.

The chain joins TRBV7-2 to TRBJ2-5, with TRBD1 identical over 7 bases. This CDR3 region has 15 residues. The V gene's germline CDR1 is SGHTA and CDR2 FQGNSA. The V segment lost 0 bases and the J segment 1 base; nucleotides outside the gene matches: 2. The CDR3 DNA is TGTGCCAGCAGCTTAGCGGGACAGCCCCAAGAGACCCAGTACTTC. It codes for CASSLAGQPQETQYF. The full variable domain, completed using reference TRBV7-2 and TRBJ2-5, is GAGVSQSPSNKVTEKGKDVELRCDPISGHTALYWYRQSLGQGLEFLIYFQGNSAPDKSGLPSDRFSAERTGGSVSTLTIQRTQQEDSAVYLCASSLAGQPQETQYFGPGTRLLVL.

This clonotype has more than one count but fewer than ten. The chain combines TRBV29-1 with TRBJ2-3; the match to TRBD1 covers 8 bases. Germline trimming cut 7 bases from V and 6 bases from J; bases unmatched to any gene: 9. The CDR3 loop spans 13 amino acids. Germline V gene sequence: CDR1 SQVTM, CDR2 ANQGSEA. The CDR3 DNA sequence: TGCAGCGCTGACAGGGGCATAGGGGATACGCAGTATTTT. Its translation is CSADRGIGDTQYF.

J is TRBJ2-3 and V is TRBV20-1; 10 nucleotides align to TRBD2. Losses at the gene ends were 6 bases for V and 5 bases for J; bases not matched to a gene: 5. This CDR3 is 13 amino acids long. Germline CDR1 reads DFQATT; CDR2 reads SNEGSKA (reference sequence). CDR3 protein: CSALAGVVDTQYF. CDR3 bases: TGCAGTGCCCTAGCGGGGGTTGTAGATACGCAGTATTTT.

The V call is TRBV20-1, the J call TRBJ2-3; 11 bases align to TRBD2. The CDR3 covers 14 residues. J was trimmed by 4 bases and V by 5 bases; bases with no gene match: 5. CDR1 DFQATT and CDR2 SNEGSKA come from the germline V gene (reference sequence). CDR3 DNA sequence: TGCAGTGCTTATAGCGGGGGGGTCTCAGATACGCAGTATTTT. This encodes CSAYSGGVSDTQYF.